This is a list of T cell receptor beta chains from one sample in a study of T cells after yellow fever vaccination. TCRdb reprocessed the 5' RACE reads with MiXCR, giving one entry per CDR3 protein. This repertoire shows under 400,000 distinct CDR3 sequences, around 10% found once; its top ten account for around 19%. The material was PBMCs, obtained on the day of the first yellow fever vaccination. These receptors all stem from a young man who received the YFV17D yellow fever vaccine. The CDR3 runs from the conserved cysteine through the conserved F or W. The D gene is left open where the match is weak. Size is stated for part of the rows, as once, few or many counts, or as a class when the clone is expanded.

d_call: .; v_call: TRBV29-1; j_call: TRBJ1-5; clone_size: few; cdr3_aa: CSVGIGASGNQPQHF; cdr3_nt: TGCAGCGTCGGGATCGGGGCTTCGGGCAATCAGCCCCAGCATTTT
d_call: .; v_call: TRBV6-5; j_call: TRBJ1-4; clone_size: few; cdr3_aa: CASSYGVEPNEKLFF; cdr3_nt: TGTGCCAGCAGTTATGGGGTAGAACCTAATGAAAAACTGTTTTTT
d_call: .; v_call: TRBV10-3; j_call: TRBJ1-3; clone_size: few; cdr3_aa: CAIRTGTGNTIYF; cdr3_nt: TGTGCCATCAGGACGGGGACAGGAAACACCATATATTTT
d_call: TRBD1; v_call: TRBV24-1; j_call: TRBJ1-2; clone_size: few; cdr3_aa: CATSDPNRGQDGYTF; cdr3_nt: TGTGCCACCAGTGACCCTAACAGGGGGCAGGATGGCTACACCTTC
d_call: TRBD1; v_call: TRBV9; j_call: TRBJ1-6; clone_size: few; cdr3_aa: CASSVDRGSNYNSPLHF; cdr3_nt: TGTGCCAGCAGCGTTGACAGGGGTTCAAACTATAATTCACCCCTCCACTTT
d_call: .; v_call: TRBV10-2; j_call: TRBJ2-2; clone_size: many; cdr3_aa: CASSESGNTGELFF; cdr3_nt: TGCGCCAGCAGTGAGTCAGGGAACACCGGGGAGCTGTTTTTT
d_call: .; v_call: TRBV18; j_call: TRBJ2-2; clone_size: few; cdr3_aa: CASSPDPGELFF; cdr3_nt: TGTGCCAGCTCACCGGACCCCGGGGAGCTGTTTTTT
d_call: .; v_call: TRBV29-1; j_call: TRBJ2-3; clone_size: few; cdr3_aa: CSASAPTTDTQYF; cdr3_nt: TGCAGCGCCTCGGCCCCGACCACAGATACGCAGTATTTT
d_call: .; v_call: TRBV7-8; j_call: TRBJ1-1; clone_size: .; cdr3_aa: CASRAGDGTEAFF; cdr3_nt: TGTGCCAGCAGGGCAGGGGACGGCACTGAAGCTTTCTTT
d_call: .; v_call: TRBV11-2; j_call: TRBJ2-3; clone_size: many; cdr3_aa: CASSLETSTSTDTQYF; cdr3_nt: TGTGCCAGCAGCTTAGAGACTTCTACTAGCACAGATACGCAGTATTTT
d_call: TRBD2; v_call: TRBV7-9; j_call: TRBJ2-1; clone_size: few; cdr3_aa: CASSPARAGGREQFF; cdr3_nt: TGTGCCAGCAGCCCCGCCCGCGCGGGGGGGCGAGAGCAGTTCTTC
d_call: TRBD2; v_call: TRBV12-3/TRBV12-4; j_call: TRBJ2-5; clone_size: many; cdr3_aa: CASSPLAGGQETQYF; cdr3_nt: TGCGCCAGCAGCCCCTTAGCGGGGGGGCAAGAGACCCAGTACTTC
d_call: TRBD1; v_call: TRBV4-1; j_call: TRBJ1-2; clone_size: few; cdr3_aa: CASSQDPGQELHTF; cdr3_nt: TGCGCCAGCAGCCAAGATCCCGGACAGGAGTTACACACCTTC
d_call: TRBD2; v_call: TRBV9; j_call: TRBJ2-1; clone_size: .; cdr3_aa: CASSGVTSGGSSEQFF; cdr3_nt: TGTGCCAGCAGTGGGGTGACTAGCGGGGGGTCCAGTGAGCAGTTCTTC
d_call: TRBD2; v_call: TRBV6-6; j_call: TRBJ2-4; clone_size: few; cdr3_aa: CASSRGVGIQYF; cdr3_nt: TGTGCCAGCAGTCGGGGGGTAGGCATTCAGTACTTC
d_call: TRBD2; v_call: TRBV24-1; j_call: TRBJ2-2; clone_size: .; cdr3_aa: CATSDSLSGGAPAGELFF; cdr3_nt: TGTGCCACCAGTGATTCACTTAGCGGGGGGGCCCCAGCCGGGGAGCTGTTTTTT
d_call: TRBD1; v_call: TRBV15; j_call: TRBJ2-3; clone_size: .; cdr3_aa: CATTKGARGTDTQYF; cdr3_nt: TGTGCCACCACCAAGGGGGCGCGTGGCACAGATACGCAGTATTTT